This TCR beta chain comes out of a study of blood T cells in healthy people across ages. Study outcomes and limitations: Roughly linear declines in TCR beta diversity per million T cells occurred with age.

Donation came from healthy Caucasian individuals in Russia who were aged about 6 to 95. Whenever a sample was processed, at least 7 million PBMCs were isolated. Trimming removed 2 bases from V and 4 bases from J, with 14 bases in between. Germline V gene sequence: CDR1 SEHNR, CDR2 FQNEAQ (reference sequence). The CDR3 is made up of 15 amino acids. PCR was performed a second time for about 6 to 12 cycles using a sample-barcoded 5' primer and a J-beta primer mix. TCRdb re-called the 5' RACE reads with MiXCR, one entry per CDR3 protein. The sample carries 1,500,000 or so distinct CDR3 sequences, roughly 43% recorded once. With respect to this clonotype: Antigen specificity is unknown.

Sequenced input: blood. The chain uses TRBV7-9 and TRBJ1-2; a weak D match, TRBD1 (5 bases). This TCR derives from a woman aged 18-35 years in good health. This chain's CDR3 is CASSLSGPRIYGYTF. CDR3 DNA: TGTGCCAGCAGCTTATCGGGACCGAGAATCTATGGCTACACCTTC. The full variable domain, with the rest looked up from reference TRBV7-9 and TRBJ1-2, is DTGVSQNPRHKITKRGQNVTFRCDPISEHNRLYWYRQTLGQGPEFLTYFQNEAQLEKSRLLSDRFSAERPKGSFSTLEIQRTEQGDSAMYLCASSLSGPRIYGYTFGSGTRLTVV.